The next 30 T cell receptor beta chains were all read from a single sample in a study of T cells in Graves' hyperthyroidism and ophthalmopathy. From RNA transcripts, TCR beta CDR3 regions were amplified. With the HTBI primer set, the TCR CDR3 went through a first round of RT-PCR. TCRdb re-derived calls from the multiplex PCR reads in MiXCR, one entry per CDR3 protein. The sample contains approximately 600,000 distinct CDR3 sequences, roughly 20% of which appear only once. The sequenced material came from blood. These receptors came from a man aged 25 to 40 with Graves' ophthalmopathy.

In this sample, this clonotype turned up a few times. The V call is TRBV12-3 or TRBV12-4, the J call TRBJ1-2, with TRBD1 identical over 9 bases. This CDR3 contains 14 residues. The V gene end was trimmed by 4 bases and the J gene end by 5 bases; junction bases not matched to a gene: 5. The chain's CDR3 is CASSSLQGAYGYTF. In nucleotides, the CDR3 is TGTGCCAGCAGTTCCTTACAGGGGGCGTATGGCTACACCTTC.

The chain couples TRBV5-6 to TRBJ1-4, with a weak D call TRBD1 (5 bases). The CDR3 is 14 residues long. Germline CDR1 reads SGHDT; CDR2 reads YYEEEE. V lost 5 bases and J 7 bases, leaving 15 bases between the germline ends. CDR3 sequence (DNA): TGTGCCAGCAGTTTCACTCTTGGGGGTGAAAAACTGTTTTTT. Protein product: CASSFTLGGEKLFF.

This clonotype has at least ten counts. The chain employs TRBV28 and TRBJ1-5; TRBD1 is a possible D gene (5 bases). The CDR3 runs 15 residues. V was clipped by 5 bases and J by 2 bases, with 13 bases between them. Germline loops: CDR1 MDHEN, CDR2 SYDVKM. CDR3 residues: CASSTLGAGNQPQHF. DNA of the CDR3: TGTGCCAGCAGTACTTTAGGGGCAGGCAATCAGCCCCAGCATTTT. The variable domain in full, with the rest retrieved from reference TRBV28 and TRBJ1-5, is DVKVTQSSRYLVKRTGEKVFLECVQDMDHENMFWYRQDPGLGLRLIYFSYDVKMKEKGDIPEGYSVSREKKERFSLILESASTNQTSMYLCASSTLGAGNQPQHFGDGTRLSIL.

Many counts were recorded for this clonotype. The rearrangement joins TRBV20-1 to TRBJ2-1; 7 positions agree with TRBD1. CDR1 is DFQATT and CDR2 is SNEGSKA in the germline V gene (reference sequence). The CDR3 loop spans 13 amino acids. Unmatched junction bases numbered 5, after V lost 6 bases and J lost 3 bases. CDR3 DNA: TGCAGTGCCCGACAGGGTGGCTACAATGAGCAGTTCTTC. Translated, it gives CSARQGGYNEQFF.

This clonotype was seen ten or more times. The chain couples TRBV28 to TRBJ2-1, with 7 bases fitting TRBD2. The CDR3 is made up of 15 amino acids. The V and J ends lost 3 bases and 7 bases, in that order; junction bases with no gene match: 9. Germline CDR1 MDHEN, CDR2 SYDVKM. The CDR3 spells CASSFPPGAGNEQFF. CDR3 nucleotides: TGTGCCAGCAGTTTTCCACCTGGAGCGGGAAATGAGCAGTTCTTC.

This clonotype was seen more than once but under ten times. The V and J genes are TRBV29-1 and TRBJ1-3; D gene ambiguous. CDR1 and CDR2 (germline): SQVTM, ANQGSEA. CDR3 length equals 12 residues. V lost 1 base to trimming and J lost 4 bases, with 5 bases between them. CDR3: CSVEGRGNTIYF. CDR3 DNA sequence: TGCAGCGTTGAAGGCAGGGGAAACACCATATATTTT.

CDR3: CSAREPGRNINEQFF. Written as DNA, the CDR3 is TGCAGTGCTAGAGAACCGGGACGGAATATCAATGAGCAGTTCTTC. The chain has TRBV20-1 and TRBJ2-1; D may be TRBD1 or TRBD2 (5 bases each). V was pared by 0 bases and J by 6 bases, with 15 bases between. This CDR3 has 15 residues. The germline gives CDR1 DFQATT, CDR2 SNEGSKA (reference sequence).

The chain joins TRBV10-1 to TRBJ2-7; the D gene is possibly TRBD1 (7 bases). This CDR3 has 16 amino acids. Trimming shortened V by 3 bases and J by 5 bases, and 20 bases separated the two germline ends. The germline V gene has CDR1 WNHNN and CDR2 SYGVQD (reference sequence). The CDR3 nucleotides read TGCGCCAGCAGTGACCGATTTGGGGGGACAGAAGACGAGCAGTACTTC. Its protein is CASSDRFGGTEDEQYF.

This clonotype was seen only a few times. The chain combines TRBV6-2 or TRBV6-3 with TRBJ1-5; D is possibly TRBD1 (6 bases). The V gene lost 6 bases and the J gene lost 5 bases, with 17 bases spanning the gap. The CDR3 loop spans 15 amino acids. Germline CDR1 reads MNHEY; CDR2 reads SVGEGT. The CDR3: CASRDSARIDQPQHF. CDR3 sequence (DNA): TGTGCCAGCAGGGACAGTGCGAGAATCGATCAGCCCCAGCATTTT.

This clonotype was recorded many times. The V gene is TRBV3-1, the J gene TRBJ1-5; D is ambiguous. The CDR3 runs 13 residues. Germline V lookup: CDR1 LGHDT, CDR2 YNNKEL (reference sequence). Trimming cost V 0 bases and J 5 bases, with 5 bases left between them. CDR3 bases: TGTGCCAGCAGCCAAGATGGGGATCAGCCCCAGCATTTT. This encodes CASSQDGDQPQHF. Full variable domain (missing parts from reference TRBV3-1 and TRBJ1-5): DTAVSQTPKYLVTQMGNDKSIKCEQNLGHDTMYWYKQDSKKFLKIMFSYNNKELIINETVPNRFSPKSPDKAHLNLHINSLELGDSAVYFCASSQDGDQPQHFGDGTRLSIL.

This clonotype showed up just a few times. This chain uses TRBV5-1 with TRBJ2-5; tentative D call: TRBD1 (6 bases). This CDR3 has 15 amino acids. Per the germline V gene, CDR1 is SGHRS and CDR2 is YFSETQ. V was shortened by 5 bases and J by 2 bases, with 16 bases between the two germline ends. As DNA, the CDR3 is TGCGCCAGCAGTTTCAGGGGCGCGTCACAAGAGACCCAGTACTTC. As protein: CASSFRGASQETQYF.

The table lists this clonotype with a few counts. A read error may produce the germline difference seen at one junction end. The chain carries TRBV11-2 and TRBJ2-5; 7 bases are shared with TRBD2. Germline loops: CDR1 SGHAT, CDR2 FQNNGV. CDR3 size: 14 residues. The CDR3: CTSSQRAGRETQYF. The DNA for the CDR3 is TGTACCAGCAGCCAACGAGCGGGAAGAGAGACCCAGTACTTC. Complete variable domain (other parts from reference TRBV11-2 and TRBJ2-5): EAGVAQSPRYKIIEKRQSVAFWCNPISGHATLYWYQQILGQGPKLLIQFQNNGVVDDSQLPKDRFSAERLKGVDSTLKIQPAKLEDSAVYLCTSSQRAGRETQYFGPGTRLLVL.

V and J are TRBV3-1 and TRBJ2-7; 9 bases are a match to TRBD2. Trimming cost V 0 bases and J 3 bases; bases outside gene matches: 9. Germline lookup yields CDR1 LGHDT and CDR2 YNNKEL (reference sequence). The CDR3 contains 17 residues. CDR3: CASSQESRASGIYEQYF. Written as DNA, the CDR3 is TGTGCCAGCAGCCAAGAATCTAGGGCTAGCGGGATCTACGAGCAGTACTTC.

The chain carries TRBV20-1 and TRBJ2-1; TRBD2 agrees at 16 bases. V shed 7 bases and J 2 bases; nucleotides not matched to a gene: 5. There are 16 residues in the CDR3. The germline V gene encodes CDR1 DFQATT and CDR2 SNEGSKA (reference sequence). The CDR3 spells CSVRGLAGGPYNEQFF. CDR3 sequence (DNA): TGCAGTGTGAGGGGACTAGCGGGAGGGCCCTACAATGAGCAGTTCTTC.

The chain's CDR3 is CSAGGLAGKYEQYF. CDR3 nucleotides: TGCAGTGCTGGGGGACTAGCGGGAAAGTACGAGCAGTACTTC. The chain has TRBV20-1 and TRBJ2-7; TRBD2 agrees at 13 bases. The V segment lost 5 bases and the J segment 4 bases; nucleotides outside the gene matches: 5. Germline loops: CDR1 DFQATT, CDR2 SNEGSKA (reference sequence). The CDR3 has 14 residues.

V and J are TRBV29-1 and TRBJ2-7; 9 bases align to TRBD2. The CDR3 covers 14 residues. Germline-derived CDR1 and CDR2 are SQVTM and ANQGSEA. V was clipped by 8 bases and J by 7 bases; unmatched bases: 15. CDR3 nucleotides: TGCAGCTACATTGGGGCGGGAGGGCCAGGAGAGCAGTACTTC. This gives the protein CSYIGAGGPGEQYF.

This clonotype was detected a few times. The J gene is TRBJ2-3, the V gene TRBV18; a possible D gene is TRBD1 (5 bases). Germline V gives CDR1 KGHSH, CDR2 LQKENI. This CDR3 comprises 17 residues. V shed 3 bases and J shed 5 bases, with 21 bases lying between them. CDR3 sequence (DNA): TGTGCCAGCTCACCCCTCCCCGCAGGGAATTGGAAAGATACGCAGTATTTT. It encodes CASSPLPAGNWKDTQYF.

A single count supports this clonotype. The chain uses TRBV12-3 or TRBV12-4 and TRBJ2-7; 7 bases line up with TRBD1. This CDR3 region has 14 residues. After removal of 5 bases from V and 2 bases from J, the junction contained 6 bases not matched to a gene. CDR3 sequence reads: CASSDREAPYEQYF. CDR3 bases: TGTGCCAGCAGTGACAGGGAAGCCCCCTACGAGCAGTACTTC.

The chain is built from TRBV27 and TRBJ2-1, with 8 bases fitting TRBD2. Per germline, CDR1 MNHEY and CDR2 SMNVEV (reference sequence). CDR3 length: 12 residues. V lost 6 bases to trimming and J lost 9 bases; unmatched junction nucleotides: 4. CDR3 in DNA: TGTGCCAGCAGGGGTGCGGGGGGTGAGCAGTTCTTC. This gives the protein CASRGAGGEQFF.

The sample holds a few counts of this clonotype. The V gene is TRBV7-9, the J gene TRBJ2-3; weak D call: TRBD2 (6 bases). The CDR3 is made up of 15 amino acids. CDR1 and CDR2 from the germline V gene are SEHNR and FQNEAQ (reference sequence). V lost 0 bases to trimming and J lost 4 bases, with 11 bases between them. This CDR3 reads CASSLAGGNPDTQYF. The DNA of the CDR3 is TGTGCCAGCAGCTTAGCGGGCGGGAACCCAGATACGCAGTATTTT. The complete variable domain, with remaining parts taken from reference TRBV7-9 and TRBJ2-3, reads DTGVSQNPRHKITKRGQNVTFRCDPISEHNRLYWYRQTLGQGPEFLTYFQNEAQLEKSRLLSDRFSAERPKGSFSTLEIQRTEQGDSAMYLCASSLAGGNPDTQYFGPGTRLTVL.

This clonotype was recorded many times. J is TRBJ2-1 and V is TRBV2; D is ambiguous. Trimming removed 1 base from V and 6 bases from J, with 7 bases in between. The CDR3 covers 13 residues. Germline CDR1 and CDR2: SNHLY and FYNNEI. CDR3 nucleotides: TGTGCCAGCAGTGAAGGTGGTTCCAATGAGCAGTTCTTC. It encodes CASSEGGSNEQFF.

This clonotype was observed many times. This chain connects TRBV12-3 or TRBV12-4 to TRBJ1-1; TRBD1 is a possible D gene (5 bases). Deletions cut 7 bases from V and 5 bases from J, with 8 bases between. CDR3 length: 11 residues. CDR3 amino acids: CASTRGTEAFF. In DNA, the CDR3 is TGTGCCAGCACACGGGGGACTGAAGCTTTCTTT.

This sequence joins TRBV6-6 and TRBJ2-7; tentatively, D is TRBD2 (5 bases). Trimming pared 0 bases from V and 8 bases from J, leaving 20 bases between. The CDR3 runs to 16 residues. CDR1 MNHNY and CDR2 SVGAGI come from the germline V gene (reference sequence). DNA for the CDR3: TGTGCCAGCAGTTACTCGACCTTCCCCCGGGGATGGCAGCAGTACTTC. This gives the protein CASSYSTFPRGWQQYF.

V and J are TRBV3-1 and TRBJ1-2; weak D call: TRBD1 (6 bases). V lost 7 bases and J lost 5, with 14 bases in between. Germline lookup yields CDR1 LGHDT and CDR2 YNNKEL (reference sequence). CDR3 size: 13 residues. The CDR3 is CASTQTGGYGYTF. DNA for the CDR3: TGTGCCAGCACTCAGACAGGAGGGTATGGCTACACCTTC.

The table lists this clonotype with many counts. The V call is TRBV2, the J call TRBJ2-7; D unresolved. The CDR3 is 11 amino acids. Per germline, CDR1 SNHLY and CDR2 FYNNEI. Deletions cut 5 bases from V and 3 bases from J, with 5 bases between. CDR3 residues: CASSRNYEQYF. The CDR3 bases are TGTGCCAGCAGTCGCAACTACGAGCAGTACTTC.

This clonotype was detected only once. At one boundary the junction diverges from the germline segment, which might be a read error. The genes are TRBV7-2 and TRBJ1-5; TRBD1 matches at 7 bases. The CDR3 totals 15 residues. Germline lookup yields CDR1 SGHTA and CDR2 FQGNSA. CDR3 sequence (DNA): TGTGCCAGCGGCTTAGTGACAGGGAGCAATCAGCCCCAGCATTTT. Translation: CASGLVTGSNQPQHF. The whole variable domain, filled in from reference TRBV7-2 and TRBJ1-5, reads GAGVSQSPSNKVTEKGKDVELRCDPISGHTALYWYRQSLGQGLEFLIYFQGNSAPDKSGLPSDRFSAERTGGSVSTLTIQRTQQEDSAVYLCASGLVTGSNQPQHFGDGTRLSIL.

This clonotype was picked up many times. This chain links TRBV28 with TRBJ2-1; 10 nucleotides match TRBD2. CDR1 and CDR2 (germline): MDHEN, SYDVKM. V trimming: 7 bases; J trimming: 8 bases; junction bases outside the gene matches: 14. This CDR3 spans 16 amino acids. CDR3 residues: CASTPPTLAGSDEQFF. DNA for the CDR3: TGTGCCAGCACCCCACCAACACTAGCGGGGTCGGATGAGCAGTTCTTC. The whole variable domain, remainder taken from reference TRBV28 and TRBJ2-1, is DVKVTQSSRYLVKRTGEKVFLECVQDMDHENMFWYRQDPGLGLRLIYFSYDVKMKEKGDIPEGYSVSREKKERFSLILESASTNQTSMYLCASTPPTLAGSDEQFFGPGTRLTVL.

The chain is built from TRBV27 and TRBJ1-2, with 7 bases that match TRBD1. Germline V gives CDR1 MNHEY, CDR2 SMNVEV (reference sequence). The CDR3 runs 12 residues. After removal of 3 bases from V and 6 bases from J, the junction contained 1 base not matched to a gene. CDR3 in DNA: TGTGCCAGCAGTTTGACAGGGAATGGCTACACCTTC. It encodes CASSLTGNGYTF.

This clonotype occurred a few times. V is TRBV29-1 and J is TRBJ2-3; possibly TRBD2 for D (6 bases). V was clipped by 2 bases and J by 7 bases, with 16 bases between them. The CDR3 sequence is 14 residues long. CDR1 and CDR2 from the germline V gene are SQVTM and ANQGSEA. The CDR3 DNA reads TGCAGCGTTGAATCGGTCGGAGGGGCCCATACGCAGTATTTT. Residues: CSVESVGGAHTQYF.

The rearrangement links TRBV18 to TRBJ1-5; D is possibly TRBD1 (5 bases). Germline-derived CDR1 and CDR2 are KGHSH and LQKENI. V was trimmed by 3 bases and J by 4 bases, leaving 10 bases between them. The CDR3 sequence is 14 residues long. The CDR3 DNA reads as TGTGCCAGCTCACCCGGGACCCCAAATCAGCCCCAGCATTTT. Translated, it gives CASSPGTPNQPQHF.